This T cell receptor beta chain was found in a study of T cell responses to AZD1222 COVID-19 vaccine. Study outcomes and limitations: All repertoire sampling was performed exclusively after the peak T cell response. Close to half of spike-specific TCRs reportedly recognize unmutated variant regions.

Using immunoSEQ multiplex PCR, the repertoire was profiled, and TCRdb retains in-frame clones only, with some absent. Here the sample spans 160,000 or so clones, about 92% being singletons. About this clone itself: Its antigen is currently unknown.

Germline CDR1 SGHTS, CDR2 YDEGEE. This CDR3 has 15 amino acids. Trimming took off 4 bases at V and 1 base at J, with 14 bases between the two ends. The chain links TRBV5-8 to TRBJ1-1, with D possibly being TRBD1 (5 bases). The starting material was peripheral blood, obtained on day 0 of AZD1222 vaccination. This sequence originates from an adult in good health. The chain's CDR3 is CASSPGAGKNTEAFF. DNA of the CDR3: TGTGCCAGCAGCCCTGGGGCAGGGAAGAACACTGAAGCTTTCTTT.